These 29 T cell receptor beta chains originate from one sample sequenced in a study of regulatory T cells in long-lasting Graves disease. As for time point: persistent/refractory GD, antithyroid drugs over 5 years with positive TRAb. PBMC RNA was the source of the TCR library. TCR beta libraries were built with iRepertoire HTBI primers and Arm-PCR of CDR3 regions. TCRdb fed the multiplex PCR reads into MiXCR, producing one record per CDR3 protein. The sample yields a few hundred thousand distinct CDR3 sequences, more than 20% seen once. The sample was peripheral blood mononuclear cells (PBMCs), taken when the disease was refractory, from a patient treated with antithyroid drugs. These receptors all come from a woman in her forties with Graves disease.

In its sample, this clonotype was seen many times. This sequence joins TRBV27 and TRBJ1-1; 7 bases are shared with TRBD1. This CDR3 comprises 17 residues. Trimming removed 5 bases from V and 0 bases from J; junction bases left unmatched: 12. Germline lookup yields CDR1 MNHEY and CDR2 SMNVEV (reference sequence). The CDR3 sequence is CASSTYRGMAVNTEAFF. As DNA, the CDR3 is TGTGCCAGCAGTACGTACAGGGGCATGGCCGTGAACACTGAAGCTTTCTTT.

This clonotype was recorded many times. The V gene is TRBV29-1, the J gene TRBJ2-7, with D unclear. The germline CDR1 and CDR2 sequences are SQVTM and ANQGSEA. This CDR3 has 11 residues. The germline V and J ends were trimmed by 7 bases and 3 bases, with 10 bases remaining between them. The CDR3 is CSGLMGYEQYF. CDR3 bases: TGCAGCGGGCTGATGGGCTACGAGCAGTACTTC.

There are a few counts of this clonotype. The rearrangement uses TRBV5-1 and TRBJ1-4; D gene uncertain. The CDR3 has 14 amino acids. The V gene's germline CDR1 is SGHRS and CDR2 YFSETQ. Trimming cost V 4 bases and J 8 bases, with 15 bases left between them. The CDR3 DNA sequence: TGCGCCAGCAGCCCCCTGGGAACGACGGAAAAACTGTTTTTT. Translating gives CASSPLGTTEKLFF.

The table lists this clonotype with many counts. This sequence joins TRBV20-1 and TRBJ1-5; TRBD1 might be the D (5 bases). With 0 bases removed from V and 1 base from J, the gap between germline ends came to 13 bases. Germline V gene sequence: CDR1 DFQATT, CDR2 SNEGSKA (reference sequence). The CDR3 runs 16 residues. CDR3 DNA sequence: TGCAGTGCTAGAGATATGGCAGGGAGGAGCAATCAGCCCCAGCATTTT. It specifies CSARDMAGRSNQPQHF.

This clonotype appeared many times. The chain uses TRBV11-2 and TRBJ1-4; no clear D. The V gene lost 4 bases and the J gene lost 7 bases, with 7 bases spanning the gap. Germline CDR1 reads SGHAT; CDR2 reads FQNNGV. The CDR3 totals 12 residues. The CDR3 coding sequence is TGTGCCAGCAGCTCCAGGCGTGAAAAACTGTTTTTT. This encodes CASSSRREKLFF.

This clonotype was recorded at least ten times. The J gene is TRBJ1-4, the V gene TRBV28; weak D call: TRBD1 (6 bases). The V gene's germline CDR1 is MDHEN and CDR2 SYDVKM. This CDR3 region has 14 residues. The V end lost 4 bases, the J end lost 3 bases, and 9 bases lay between the germline ends. The CDR3 loop is CASSSGTPNEKLFF. CDR3 in DNA: TGTGCCAGCAGTTCCGGGACACCTAATGAAAAACTGTTTTTT.

This clonotype was detected many times. The gene calls are TRBV28 and TRBJ1-5; D might be TRBD1 (5 bases). The CDR3 runs 12 residues. Per the germline V gene, CDR1 is MDHEN and CDR2 is SYDVKM. V was clipped by 6 bases and J by 9 bases, with 12 bases between them. The CDR3 reads CASSLRGGPQHF. The CDR3 nucleotides read TGTGCCAGCAGCTTACGTGGGGGGCCCCAGCATTTT.

There are a few counts of this clonotype. The genes are TRBV7-9 and TRBJ2-5; D unresolved. Trimming took off 4 bases at V and 1 base at J, with 10 bases between the two ends. Germline CDR1 SEHNR, CDR2 FQNEAQ (reference sequence). CDR3 size: 14 residues. The CDR3 region is CASSSWTSQETQYF. In DNA, the CDR3 is TGTGCCAGCAGCTCCTGGACCAGCCAAGAGACCCAGTACTTC.

This clonotype was counted between two and nine times. The rearrangement links TRBV14 to TRBJ2-7, with 12 bases fitting TRBD2. After removal of 4 bases from V and 3 bases from J, the junction contained 4 bases not matched to a gene. This CDR3 is 15 amino acids long. Germline assignment: CDR1 SGHDN and CDR2 FVKESK. In DNA, the CDR3 is TGTGCCAGCAGCCGCGGACTAGCGGGAATCTACGAGCAGTACTTC. This encodes CASSRGLAGIYEQYF.

The sample holds one count of this clonotype. This chain joins TRBV20-1 and TRBJ2-2; D might be TRBD2 (6 bases). V shed 3 bases and J shed 6 bases, with 14 bases lying between them. Germline V CDR1 and CDR2: DFQATT, SNEGSKA (reference sequence). The CDR3 extends over 14 amino acids. The CDR3 DNA reads as TGCAGTGCTAGTAGCGGCCTAGAATCCGGGGAGCTGTTTTTT. It translates to CSASSGLESGELFF.

The chain combines TRBV28 with TRBJ1-5; D not resolved. The CDR3 has 13 residues. Trimming left V 6 bases short and J 2 bases short, with 8 bases between. Germline V gene sequence: CDR1 MDHEN, CDR2 SYDVKM. The CDR3 sequence is CASRLRGNQPQHF. Written as DNA, the CDR3 is TGTGCCAGCAGGCTGAGGGGCAATCAGCCCCAGCATTTT.

This clonotype was seen a handful of times. This sequence joins TRBV4-2 and TRBJ2-3, with TRBD2 matching 8 bases. Germline loops: CDR1 LGHNA, CDR2 YNFKEQ. The CDR3 sequence is 15 residues long. J lost 3 bases, V lost 6 bases, and 8 bases had no gene match. CDR3 coding DNA: TGTGCCAGCAGATCCAGGCGGGAGGCTACAGATACGCAGTATTTT. It translates to CASRSRREATDTQYF.

This clonotype came up many times. As DNA, the CDR3 is TGTGCCAGCAGCTTAGAACTGAGGGAGGGAGAGACCCAGTACTTC. Translated, it gives CASSLELREGETQYF. The V and J genes are TRBV7-2 and TRBJ2-5; 7 positions agree with TRBD2. This CDR3 is 15 amino acids long. V lost 1 base to trimming and J lost 4 bases; unmatched junction nucleotides: 6. Germline lookup yields CDR1 SGHTA and CDR2 FQGNSA. Using reference TRBV7-2 and TRBJ2-5 for the parts outside the CDR3, the full variable domain is GAGVSQSPSNKVTEKGKDVELRCDPISGHTALYWYRQSLGQGLEFLIYFQGNSAPDKSGLPSDRFSAERTGGSVSTLTIQRTQQEDSAVYLCASSLELREGETQYFGPGTRLLVL.

This clonotype was recorded many times. This chain connects TRBV28 to TRBJ2-7; D remains ambiguous. The CDR3 extends over 12 amino acids. Trimming pared 6 bases from V and 0 bases from J, leaving 6 bases between. Germline V gives CDR1 MDHEN, CDR2 SYDVKM. The CDR3 here is CASSSYSYEQYF. The DNA for the CDR3 is TGTGCCAGCAGCTCATACTCCTACGAGCAGTACTTC.

This clonotype was observed many times. The chain carries TRBV27 and TRBJ1-1; D is unresolved. Germline lookup yields CDR1 MNHEY and CDR2 SMNVEV (reference sequence). The CDR3 extends over 15 amino acids. The V end lost 1 base, the J end lost 3 bases, and 12 bases lay between the germline ends. CDR3 loop: CASSLLTGMHTEAFF. Here the CDR3 DNA reads TGTGCCAGCAGTTTATTAACGGGAATGCACACTGAAGCTTTCTTT.

Concerning this clonotype itself: The DNA is left out, because the CDR3 cannot be placed on it with certainty; the CDR3 is given as TCRdb lists it. The gene calls are TRBV19 and TRBJ2-5; TRBD1, the D gene given by the table, was not confirmed from the DNA. The V gene's germline CDR1 is LNHDA and CDR2 SQIVND (reference sequence). The CDR3 adds up to 14 amino acids, both ends counted. Here the CDR3 reads CASTSGQAQETQYF.

This clonotype was seen only a few times. The rearrangement links TRBV7-3 to TRBJ1-1; no clear D. Germline values: CDR1 SGHTA, CDR2 FQGTGA. V lost 1 base and J lost 0, with 9 bases in between. The CDR3 spans 15 residues. The CDR3: CASSLMKGMNTEAFF. CDR3 nucleotides: TGTGCCAGCAGCTTAATGAAGGGAATGAACACTGAAGCTTTCTTT.

The V gene is TRBV16, the J gene TRBJ1-2; no reliable D call. Germline CDR1 and CDR2: KGHSY and FQNENV. The V end lost 5 bases, the J end lost 4 bases, and 8 bases lay between the germline ends. The length of the CDR3 is 12 residues. The CDR3 nucleotides read TGTGCCAGCAGCGGACGGCTCTATGGCTACACCTTC. Residues: CASSGRLYGYTF.

Details on this clonotype: A single base separates this from a much larger clone, so it may be a read error. This likely comes from a read error, as the CDR3 has no conserved phenylalanine or tryptophan at its end. V usage is TRBV6-1 and J usage is TRBJ2-7; D is possibly TRBD1 (6 bases). CDR3 length equals 15 residues. CDR1 and CDR2 from the germline V gene are MNHNS and SASEGT. Trimming shortened V by 7 bases and J by 3 bases, and 19 bases separated the two germline ends. CDR3 sequence (DNA): TGTGCCAGCACCTTAGACAGGCTCAGACTCTACGAGCAGTACCTC. This codes for CASTLDRLRLYEQYL.

This clonotype showed up many times. The CDR3 reads CASRLAGKSGELFF. The CDR3 nucleotides are TGTGCCAGCAGACTAGCGGGAAAATCCGGGGAGCTGTTTTTT. The gene calls are TRBV6-1 and TRBJ2-2; the match to TRBD2 covers 10 bases. This CDR3 is built from 14 residues. Per germline, CDR1 MNHNS and CDR2 SASEGT. The V and J ends lost 6 bases and 6 bases, in that order; junction bases with no gene match: 4.

The J gene is TRBJ1-1, the V gene TRBV9; TRBD1 matches 7 bases. From germline, CDR1 is SGDLS and CDR2 YYNGEE. The CDR3 has 15 amino acids. Trimming took 0 bases from V and 1 from J; bases not matched to a gene: 3. The CDR3 region is CASSVATGENTEAFF. CDR3 in DNA: TGTGCCAGCAGCGTAGCAACAGGGGAGAACACTGAAGCTTTCTTT. Complete variable domain (other parts from reference TRBV9 and TRBJ1-1): DSGVTQTPKHLITATGQRVTLRCSPRSGDLSVYWYQQSLDQGLQFLIQYYNGEERAKGNILERFSAQQFPDLHSELNLSSLELGDSALYFCASSVATGENTEAFFGQGTRLTVV.

A few counts support this clonotype. The V and J genes are TRBV2 and TRBJ2-1; perhaps TRBD2 as D (6 bases). This CDR3 region has 12 residues. The V gene's germline CDR1 is SNHLY and CDR2 FYNNEI. Trimming took off 10 bases at V and 8 bases at J, with 15 bases between the two ends. The CDR3 spells CATKRRGYEQFF. CDR3 DNA: TGTGCCACTAAGAGGAGGGGTTATGAGCAGTTCTTC. The whole variable domain, filled in from reference TRBV2 and TRBJ2-1, reads EPEVTQTPSHQVTQMGQEVILRCVPISNHLYFYWYRQILGQKVEFLVSFYNNEISEKSEIFDDQFSVERPDGSNFTLKIRSTKLEDSAMYFCATKRRGYEQFFGPGTRLTVL.

The chain couples TRBV20-1 to TRBJ2-7; no clear D. This CDR3 spans 12 amino acids. Trimming took off 2 bases at V and 5 bases at J, with 10 bases between the two ends. The germline CDR1 and CDR2 sequences are DFQATT and SNEGSKA (reference sequence). CDR3 protein: CSARRLGHEQYF. In DNA, the CDR3 is TGCAGTGCTAGAAGGCTAGGCCACGAGCAGTACTTC.

This clonotype was seen only a few times. The chain is built from TRBV20-1 and TRBJ2-7; 11 bases align to TRBD2. The germline V gene encodes CDR1 DFQATT and CDR2 SNEGSKA (reference sequence). This CDR3 is built from 14 residues. Trimming removed 6 bases from V and 7 bases from J; junction bases left unmatched: 11. The CDR3 DNA reads TGCAGTGCCAGTAAACTAGCGGGAGTGGGAGAGCAGTACTTC. Amino acids: CSASKLAGVGEQYF.

This clonotype came up many times. The chain recombines TRBV28 with TRBJ2-2; no definite D call. Trimming pared 3 bases from V and 3 bases from J, leaving 8 bases between. The germline CDR1 and CDR2 sequences are MDHEN and SYDVKM. CDR3 length: 14 residues. The CDR3 spells CASSFMRDTGELFF. In nucleotides, the CDR3 is TGTGCCAGCAGTTTTATGAGAGACACCGGGGAGCTGTTTTTT.

This clonotype was detected ten times or more. This chain joins TRBV28 and TRBJ1-2; 7 nucleotides match TRBD1. In germline, CDR1 is MDHEN, CDR2 SYDVKM. The CDR3 loop spans 15 amino acids. Unmatched junction bases numbered 7, after V lost 4 bases and J lost 2 bases. CDR3 residues: CASSSNRGGNYGYTF. The CDR3 bases are TGTGCCAGCAGTTCGAACAGGGGAGGGAACTATGGCTACACCTTC.

This chain joins TRBV6-5 and TRBJ2-2; D is undetermined. Germline lookup yields CDR1 MNHEY and CDR2 SVGAGI. The CDR3 is 15 residues long. Trimming removed 2 bases from V and 3 bases from J, with 10 bases in between. CDR3 sequence (DNA): TGTGCCAGCAGTTACGATAGGACCTACACCGGGGAGCTGTTTTTT. The encoded protein is CASSYDRTYTGELFF.

This clonotype was counted once. The J gene is TRBJ2-7, the V gene TRBV28, with a possible D match to TRBD2 (5 bases). The germline V and J ends were trimmed by 5 bases and 3 bases, with 17 bases remaining between them. CDR1 is MDHEN and CDR2 is SYDVKM in the germline V gene. There are 15 residues in the CDR3. CDR3: CASSLGPKSGYEQYF. The DNA of the CDR3 is TGTGCCAGCAGTCTTGGACCCAAAAGCGGCTACGAGCAGTACTTC. The entire variable domain, with the rest obtained from reference TRBV28 and TRBJ2-7, is as follows: DVKVTQSSRYLVKRTGEKVFLECVQDMDHENMFWYRQDPGLGLRLIYFSYDVKMKEKGDIPEGYSVSREKKERFSLILESASTNQTSMYLCASSLGPKSGYEQYFGPGTRLTVT.

V usage is TRBV7-2 and J usage is TRBJ2-1, with D perhaps being TRBD1 or TRBD2 (5 bases each). The V end was cut by 3 bases, the J end by 6 bases, with 15 bases between. Looked up from germline, CDR1 is SGHTA and CDR2 is FQGNSA. This CDR3 is built from 15 residues. CDR3 DNA: TGTGCCAGCAGCTTGAGGGGACGCAAGGCCAATGAGCAGTTCTTC. Amino acid sequence: CASSLRGRKANEQFF.